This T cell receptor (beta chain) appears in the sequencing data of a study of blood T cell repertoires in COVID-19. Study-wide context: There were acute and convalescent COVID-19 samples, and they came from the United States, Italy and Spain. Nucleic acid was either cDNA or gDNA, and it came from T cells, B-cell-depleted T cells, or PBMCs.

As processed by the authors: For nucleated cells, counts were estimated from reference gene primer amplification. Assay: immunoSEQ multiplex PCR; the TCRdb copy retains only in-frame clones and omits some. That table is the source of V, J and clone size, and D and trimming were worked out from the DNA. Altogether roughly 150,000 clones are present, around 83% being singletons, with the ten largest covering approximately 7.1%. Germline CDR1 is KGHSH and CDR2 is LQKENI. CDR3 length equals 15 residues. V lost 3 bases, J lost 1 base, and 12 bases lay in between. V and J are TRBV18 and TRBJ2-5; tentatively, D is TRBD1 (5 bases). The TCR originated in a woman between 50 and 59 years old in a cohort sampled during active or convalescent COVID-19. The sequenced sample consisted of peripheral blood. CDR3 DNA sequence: TGTGCCAGCTCACCCCTCCGCAGGGCCCAAGAGACCCAGTACTTC. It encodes CASSPLRRAQETQYF.